The rows below give T cell receptor beta chains drawn from one sample of a study of blood T cell repertoires in COVID-19. Profiled with immunoSEQ multiplex PCR; TCRdb holds only in-frame clones, not every one. The repertoire has 350,000 or so clones, almost 90% of them found once; the top ten carry 6.5%. Sequenced material: peripheral blood. These receptors were collected from a man aged 18 to 30 with active or convalescent COVID-19. CDR3s leave out the opening cysteine and the closing phenylalanine or tryptophan. D genes are given only for firm matches. Some rows mark clone size as missing; the rest say once, few, many or name a class of expanded clone.

V: TRBV7-2; D: TRBD2; size: .; J: TRBJ2-5; length: 14; CDR3: ASSPRLAGGQETQY
V: TRBV5-1; D: TRBD2; size: .; J: TRBJ2-5; length: 13; CDR3: ASSRAGGRGETQY
V: TRBV9; D: .; size: .; J: TRBJ1-6; length: 15; CDR3: ASSEGVGDGPNSPLH
V: TRBV19; D: .; size: .; J: TRBJ1-1; length: 11; CDR3: ASTWSGNTEAF
V: TRBV29-1; D: .; size: .; J: TRBJ1-1; length: 10; CDR3: STGRSDTEAF
V: TRBV5-1; D: TRBD1; size: .; J: TRBJ2-5; length: 13; CDR3: ASSSQPGQGETQY
V: TRBV19; D: TRBD1; size: .; J: TRBJ1-5; length: 12; CDR3: ASSRDRGNQPQH
V: TRBV6-2/TRBV6-3; D: TRBD1; size: .; J: TRBJ1-1; length: 12; CDR3: ASSYGRGITEAF
V: TRBV6-2/TRBV6-3; D: TRBD2; size: few; J: TRBJ2-1; length: 13; CDR3: ASSQTSGGYNEQF
V: TRBV7-3; D: .; size: .; J: TRBJ1-5; length: 14; CDR3: ASSLFRGFGNQPQH
V: TRBV7-2; D: TRBD2; size: few; J: TRBJ2-7; length: 15; CDR3: ASSHRATSGSIHEQY
V: TRBV7-3; D: TRBD2; size: .; J: TRBJ2-1; length: 13; CDR3: ASSLKAGVLGEQF
V: TRBV4-1; D: .; size: .; J: TRBJ2-7; length: 15; CDR3: ASSERWGGAPVYEQY
V: TRBV7-9; D: .; size: once; J: TRBJ2-7; length: 10; CDR3: ASSLGVYEQY
V: TRBV4-3; D: TRBD1; size: .; J: TRBJ2-7; length: 15; CDR3: ASSQARIGQGLSKQY
V: TRBV19; D: .; size: .; J: TRBJ1-5; length: 12; CDR3: ASSLAYSNQPQH
V: TRBV11-3; D: TRBD1; size: .; J: TRBJ2-1; length: 11; CDR3: ASSAGTVNEQF
V: TRBV6-5; D: .; size: .; J: TRBJ2-5; length: 10; CDR3: ASSYTGETQY
V: TRBV7-9; D: .; size: many; J: TRBJ1-1; length: 12; CDR3: ASSSGPGLTEAF
V: TRBV29-1; D: TRBD1; size: .; J: TRBJ1-2; length: 15; CDR3: SVARGNDRQANYGYT
V: TRBV3-1/TRBV3-2; D: .; size: .; J: TRBJ1-1; length: 12; CDR3: ASSQVGGNTEAF
V: TRBV18; D: .; size: .; J: TRBJ1-2; length: 11; CDR3: ASSPAPNYGYT
V: TRBV29-1; D: TRBD1; size: .; J: TRBJ1-1; length: 11; CDR3: STVQGVNTEAF
V: TRBV6-5; D: .; size: .; J: TRBJ1-5; length: 12; CDR3: ASSYVGARQPQH
V: TRBV7-9; D: .; size: .; J: TRBJ1-5; length: 13; CDR3: ASSFSGFGNQPQH
V: TRBV4-1; D: TRBD2; size: few; J: TRBJ2-7; length: 16; CDR3: ASSLKGPPPVAGDEQY
V: TRBV4-3; D: TRBD2; size: .; J: TRBJ2-7; length: 14; CDR3: ASSQELAGSSYEQY
V: TRBV10-3; D: TRBD1; size: .; J: TRBJ1-5; length: 14; CDR3: AISDFGQGGLQPQH
V: TRBV7-9; D: .; size: .; J: TRBJ2-2; length: 13; CDR3: ASSLLGANTGELF